The next 15 T cell receptor beta chains were all read from a single sample in a study of blood T cell repertoires in COVID-19. Data came from immunoSEQ multiplex PCR; TCRdb stores just in-frame clones and leaves some out. The table has about 370,000 clones, roughly nine tenths seen once. The sequencing input was PBMCs or T cells enriched from blood (not recorded which). These receptor sequences come from a man younger than 35 who had recovered from COVID-19.

The chain employs TRBV28 and TRBJ2-7, with 9 bases that match TRBD1. Trimming at V came to 4 bases and at J to 6 bases, leaving 13 bases not matched to a gene. This CDR3 contains 16 residues. Per germline, CDR1 MDHEN and CDR2 SYDVKM. The CDR3 bases are TGTGCCAGCAGTTCACTACCGGGACAGGGCTCTCGCGAGCAGTACTTC. This codes for CASSSLPGQGSREQYF.

V is TRBV18 and J is TRBJ2-7; D is unclear. The germline gives CDR1 KGHSH, CDR2 LQKENI. The CDR3 length is 14 residues. With 6 bases removed from V and 3 bases from J, the gap between germline ends came to 15 bases. The CDR3 region is CASSTSQPSYEQYF. CDR3 DNA sequence: TGTGCCAGCTCTACGTCCCAACCCAGCTACGAGCAGTACTTC.

The V and J genes are TRBV6-5 and TRBJ1-6, with D perhaps TRBD1 (5 bases). Germline-derived CDR1 and CDR2 are MNHEY and SVGAGI. The CDR3 is 14 amino acids. The V end lost 1 base, the J end lost 14 bases, and 15 bases lay between the germline ends. The CDR3 loop is CASSYYSGEGSLHF. DNA for the CDR3: TGTGCCAGCAGTTACTATTCCGGGGAGGGGTCCCTCCACTTT.

V gene TRBV5-1 combines with J gene TRBJ1-2; 8 bases align to TRBD1. The CDR3 extends over 17 amino acids. The V and J ends lost 4 bases and 6 bases, in that order; junction bases with no gene match: 17. Looked up from germline, CDR1 is SGHRS and CDR2 is YFSETQ. DNA for the CDR3: TGCGCCAGCAGCAATGATGACTACCGGGACAGGATGGATGGCTACACCTTC. This translates into CASSNDDYRDRMDGYTF.

This rearrangement joins TRBV30 to TRBJ2-1; TRBD1 aligns across 8 bases. Trimming removed 8 bases from V and 4 bases from J; junction bases left unmatched: 4. This CDR3 comprises 12 residues. In germline, CDR1 is GTSNPN, CDR2 SVGIG (reference sequence). Written as DNA, the CDR3 is TGTGCCCGCAGGGGGCTATACAATGAGCAGTTCTTC. Translation gives CARRGLYNEQFF.

This chain joins TRBV7-2 and TRBJ2-2; D is possibly TRBD1 (5 bases). Germline V gene sequence: CDR1 SGHTA, CDR2 FQGNSA. CDR3 size: 16 residues. Trimming cost V 0 bases and J 2 bases, with 10 bases left between them. The CDR3 is CASSLAQGSNTGELFF. CDR3 nucleotide sequence: TGTGCCAGCAGCTTAGCCCAGGGAAGTAACACCGGGGAGCTGTTTTTT.

The chain uses TRBV10-3 and TRBJ2-7, with D possibly being TRBD2 (6 bases). Germline V gives CDR1 ENHRY, CDR2 SYGVKD. The ends were cut back, 10 bases at V and 2 bases at J, with 12 bases in the middle. This CDR3 is built from 12 residues. CDR3 protein: CATGTYTYEQYF. CDR3 in DNA: TGTGCCACCGGGACTTATACCTACGAGCAGTACTTC.

V and J are TRBV5-4 and TRBJ1-6, with D maybe TRBD1 (5 bases). The CDR3 contains 16 residues. V was pared by 4 bases and J by 5 bases, with 16 bases between. CDR1 and CDR2 from the germline V gene are SGHNT and YYREEE (reference sequence). The CDR3 sequence is CASSRGGTVNNSPLHF. The DNA for the CDR3 is TGTGCCAGCAGCCGGGGAGGGACGGTGAATAATTCACCCCTCCACTTT.

The chain uses TRBV14 and TRBJ2-2; D unresolved. The V and J ends lost 1 base and 16 bases respectively, with 4 bases between them. CDR1 and CDR2 from the germline V gene are SGHDN and FVKESK. The CDR3 loop spans 9 amino acids. CDR3: CASSQVQFF. The CDR3 DNA reads as TGTGCCAGCAGCCAAGTACAGTTTTTT.

The chain is built from TRBV5-5 and TRBJ1-1, with a weak D call TRBD1 (6 bases). Trimming stripped 4 bases from V and 1 base from J, with 11 bases between. Germline V gives CDR1 SGHKS, CDR2 YYEKEE (reference sequence). This CDR3 region has 14 residues. The CDR3 nucleotides read TGTGCCAGCAGCCCTCAGGGGCCGAACACTGAAGCTTTCTTT. This encodes CASSPQGPNTEAFF.

The chain joins TRBV6-1 to TRBJ2-7; tentatively, D is TRBD1 (5 bases). V shed 2 bases and J shed 2 bases, with 13 bases lying between them. The CDR3 is 15 amino acids. Germline V gene lookup returns CDR1 MNHNS and CDR2 SASEGT. The DNA for the CDR3 is TGTGCCAGCAGTGAACCAGTGGCAGGGACCTACGAGCAGTACTTC. Its protein is CASSEPVAGTYEQYF.

The chain couples TRBV5-6 to TRBJ1-1, with 7 bases lining up with TRBD1. The CDR3 spans 14 residues. Germline trimming cut 4 bases from V and 5 bases from J; bases unmatched to any gene: 8. Looked up from germline, CDR1 is SGHDT and CDR2 is YYEEEE. Here the CDR3 DNA reads TGTGCCAGCAGCGTGACAGGGAGAGGTACTGAAGCTTTCTTT. It yields the protein CASSVTGRGTEAFF. The entire variable domain, with the rest obtained from reference TRBV5-6 and TRBJ1-1, is as follows: DAGVTQSPTHLIKTRGQQVTLRCSPKSGHDTVSWYQQALGQGPQFIFQYYEEEERQRGNFPDRFSGHQFPNYSSELNVNALLLGDSALYLCASSVTGRGTEAFFGQGTRLTVV.

The chain employs TRBV12-5 and TRBJ2-2; D gene unclear. The CDR3 is 14 residues long. Trimming cost V 5 bases and J 4 bases, with 11 bases left between them. Germline CDR1 and CDR2: LGHNT and FRNRAP. Written as DNA, the CDR3 is TGTGCTAGTGGTGTTCAGGCCAGCACCGGGGAGCTGTTTTTT. Encoded protein: CASGVQASTGELFF.

V gene TRBV6-5 combines with J gene TRBJ2-2; 7 nucleotides line up with TRBD2. Germline CDR1 is MNHEY and CDR2 is SVGAGI. J lost 7 bases, V lost 5 bases, and 10 bases had no gene match. CDR3 length: 15 amino acids. DNA for the CDR3: TGTGCCAGCAGTACGGGTGCGGGAGCGGACGGGGAGCTGTTTTTT. Its translation is CASSTGAGADGELFF.

CDR3 protein: CASRPGQGAGDTEAFF. In DNA form, the CDR3 reads TGTGCCAGTAGACCGGGACAGGGGGCCGGGGACACTGAAGCTTTCTTT. The rearrangement joins TRBV19 to TRBJ1-1; TRBD1 agrees at 12 bases. This CDR3 is built from 16 residues. Germline CDR1 is LNHDA and CDR2 is SQIVND (reference sequence). V gave up 6 bases and J gave up 3 bases; unmatched junction bases: 8. Full variable domain (remainder filled in from reference TRBV19 and TRBJ1-1): DGGITQSPKYLFRKEGQNVTLSCEQNLNHDAMYWYRQDPGQGLRLIYYSQIVNDFQKGDIAEGYSVSREKKESFPLTVTSAQKNPTAFYLCASRPGQGAGDTEAFFGQGTRLTVV.